The clone carrying this T cell receptor beta chain was observed at least ten times. CDR1 is SGHDN and CDR2 is FVKESK in the germline V gene. The CDR3 is made up of 14 amino acids. The V end was cut by 3 bases, the J end by 1 base, with 9 bases between. The data derive from a study of neurological immune-mediated disorders. Via MiXCR, TCRdb re-called the 5' RACE reads, giving one row per CDR3 protein. The sample holds approximately 40,000 distinct CDR3 sequences, approximately 15% seen once. The chain is built from TRBV14 and TRBJ1-1; weak D call: TRBD1 (6 bases). The sample comprised CD4+ T cells from blood. The receptor was isolated from a woman in her fifties or sixties with HTLV-1-associated myelopathy (HAM/TSP). The DNA of the CDR3 is TGTGCCAGCAGCCAGCCGGACAGGAACACTGAAGCTTTCTTT. Its translation is CASSQPDRNTEAFF.